This T cell receptor (beta chain) derives from a study of T cells in Graves' hyperthyroidism and ophthalmopathy. RNA transcripts were the template for amplifying TCR beta CDR3 regions. During a first-round RT-PCR of the TCR CDR3, the HTBI primer set was used. MiXCR, run by TCRdb on the multiplex PCR reads, gives a single entry per CDR3 protein. The sample lists 600,000 or so distinct CDR3 sequences, roughly 14% seen once, with about an eighth in the top ten. The table lists this clonotype with many counts. The germline V gene encodes CDR1 GTSNPN and CDR2 SVGIG (reference sequence). V gave up 2 bases and J gave up 7 bases, with 15 bases separating them. The CDR3 runs to 14 residues.

This clonotype was sampled from a woman aged 45-60 years with Graves' ophthalmopathy. Sample: blood. The chain is built from TRBV30 and TRBJ2-4, with D perhaps TRBD1 (7 bases). The CDR3 coding sequence is TGTGCCTGGAGTCCCGGGCGGGACAGCAACATTCAGTACTTC. This codes for CAWSPGRDSNIQYF.